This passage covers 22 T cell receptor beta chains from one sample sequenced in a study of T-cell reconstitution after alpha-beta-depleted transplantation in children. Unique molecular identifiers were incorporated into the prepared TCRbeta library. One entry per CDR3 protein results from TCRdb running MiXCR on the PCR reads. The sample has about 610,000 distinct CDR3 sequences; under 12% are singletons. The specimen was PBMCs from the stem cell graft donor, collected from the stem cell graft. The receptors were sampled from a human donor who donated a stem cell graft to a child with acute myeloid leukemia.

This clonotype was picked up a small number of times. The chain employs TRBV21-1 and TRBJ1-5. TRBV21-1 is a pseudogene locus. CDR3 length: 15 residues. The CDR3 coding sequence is TGTGCCAGCCCAGAAAAGCTGGGCAGCAATCAGCCCCAGCATTTT. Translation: CASPEKLGSNQPQHF.

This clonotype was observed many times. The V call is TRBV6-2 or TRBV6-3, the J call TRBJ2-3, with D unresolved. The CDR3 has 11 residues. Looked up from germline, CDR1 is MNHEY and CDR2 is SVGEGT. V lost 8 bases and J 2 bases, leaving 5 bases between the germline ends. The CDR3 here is CASLNTDTQYF. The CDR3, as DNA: TGTGCCAGCCTAAACACAGATACGCAGTATTTT.

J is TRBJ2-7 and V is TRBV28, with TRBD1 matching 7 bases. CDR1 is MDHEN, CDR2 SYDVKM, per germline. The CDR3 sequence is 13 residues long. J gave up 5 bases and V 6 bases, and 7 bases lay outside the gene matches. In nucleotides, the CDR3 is TGTGCCAGCAGCACGACAGGGCCCAACGAGCAGTACTTC. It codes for CASSTTGPNEQYF. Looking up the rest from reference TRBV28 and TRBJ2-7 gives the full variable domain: DVKVTQSSRYLVKRTGEKVFLECVQDMDHENMFWYRQDPGLGLRLIYFSYDVKMKEKGDIPEGYSVSREKKERFSLILESASTNQTSMYLCASSTTGPNEQYFGPGTRLTVT.

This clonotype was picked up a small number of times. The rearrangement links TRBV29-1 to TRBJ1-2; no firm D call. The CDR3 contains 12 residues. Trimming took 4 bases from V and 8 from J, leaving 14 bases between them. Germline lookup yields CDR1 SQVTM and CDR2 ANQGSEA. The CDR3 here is CSVAGDERGYTF. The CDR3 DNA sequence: TGCAGCGTTGCAGGAGACGAGCGAGGCTACACCTTC.

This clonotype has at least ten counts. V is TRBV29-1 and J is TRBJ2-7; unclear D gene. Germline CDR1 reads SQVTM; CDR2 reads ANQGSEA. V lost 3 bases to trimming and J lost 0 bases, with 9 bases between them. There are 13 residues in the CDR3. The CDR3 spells CSVDREGSYEQYF. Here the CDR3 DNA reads TGCAGCGTTGATCGAGAAGGCTCCTACGAGCAGTACTTC.

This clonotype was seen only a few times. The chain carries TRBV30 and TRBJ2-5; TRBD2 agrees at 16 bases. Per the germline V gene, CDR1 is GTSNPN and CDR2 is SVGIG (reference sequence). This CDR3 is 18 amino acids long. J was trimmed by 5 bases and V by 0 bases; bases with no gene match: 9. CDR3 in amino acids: CAWSVPGLAGGVTETQYF. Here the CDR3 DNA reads TGTGCCTGGAGTGTACCGGGACTAGCGGGAGGGGTAACGGAGACCCAGTACTTC. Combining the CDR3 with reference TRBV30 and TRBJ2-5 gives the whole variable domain SQTIHQWPATLVQPVGSPLSLECTVEGTSNPNLYWYRQAAGRGLQLLFYSVGIGQISSEVPQNLSASRPQDRQFILSSKKLLLSDSGFYLCAWSVPGLAGGVTETQYFGPGTRLLVL.

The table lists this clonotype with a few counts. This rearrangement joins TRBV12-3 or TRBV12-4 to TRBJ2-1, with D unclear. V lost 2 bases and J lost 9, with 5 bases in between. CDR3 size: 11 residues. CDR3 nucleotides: TGTGCCAGCAGTTTACTCACTGAGCAGTTCTTC. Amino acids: CASSLLTEQFF.

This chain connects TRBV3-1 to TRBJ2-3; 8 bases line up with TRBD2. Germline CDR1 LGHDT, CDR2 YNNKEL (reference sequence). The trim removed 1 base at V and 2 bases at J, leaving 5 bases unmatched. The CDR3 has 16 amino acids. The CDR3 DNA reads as TGTGCCAGCAGCCAAGTCGCGGGAGGCCCCACAGATACGCAGTATTTT. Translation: CASSQVAGGPTDTQYF.

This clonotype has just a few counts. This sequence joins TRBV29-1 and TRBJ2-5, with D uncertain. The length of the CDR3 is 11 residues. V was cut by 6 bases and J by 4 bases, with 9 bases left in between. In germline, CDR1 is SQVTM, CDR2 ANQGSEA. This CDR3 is CSVMKGETQYF. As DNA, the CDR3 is TGCAGCGTGATGAAGGGAGAGACCCAGTACTTC.

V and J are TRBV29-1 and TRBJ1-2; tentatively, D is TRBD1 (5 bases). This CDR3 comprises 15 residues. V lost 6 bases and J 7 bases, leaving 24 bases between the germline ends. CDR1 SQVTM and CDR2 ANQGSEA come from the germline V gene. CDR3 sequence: CSVAAPTGTVSGYTF. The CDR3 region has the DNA TGCAGCGTCGCAGCCCCCACGGGGACCGTTAGTGGCTACACCTTC.

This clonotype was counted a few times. CDR3 region: CSAREPGTAYSPLHF. In nucleotides, the CDR3 is TGCAGTGCTAGAGAGCCGGGGACTGCATATTCACCCCTCCACTTT. The chain uses TRBV20-1 and TRBJ1-6; D may be TRBD1 (5 bases). The V and J ends lost 0 bases and 8 bases respectively, with 14 bases between them. Germline loops: CDR1 DFQATT, CDR2 SNEGSKA (reference sequence). CDR3 size: 15 residues.

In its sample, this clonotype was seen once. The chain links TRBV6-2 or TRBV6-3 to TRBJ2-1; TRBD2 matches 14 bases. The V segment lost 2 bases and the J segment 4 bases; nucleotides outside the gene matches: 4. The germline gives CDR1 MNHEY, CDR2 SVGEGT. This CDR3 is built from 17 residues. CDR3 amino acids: CASSYPGTSGSYNEQFF. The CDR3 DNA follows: TGTGCCAGCAGTTACCCCGGGACTAGCGGGAGTTACAATGAGCAGTTCTTC.

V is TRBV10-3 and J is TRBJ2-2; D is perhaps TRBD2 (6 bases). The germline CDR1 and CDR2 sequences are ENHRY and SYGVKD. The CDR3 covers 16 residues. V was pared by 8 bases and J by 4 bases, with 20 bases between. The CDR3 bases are TGTGCCATCCCAACATCCGGGACTCCAACCACCGGGGAGCTGTTTTTT. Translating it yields CAIPTSGTPTTGELFF.

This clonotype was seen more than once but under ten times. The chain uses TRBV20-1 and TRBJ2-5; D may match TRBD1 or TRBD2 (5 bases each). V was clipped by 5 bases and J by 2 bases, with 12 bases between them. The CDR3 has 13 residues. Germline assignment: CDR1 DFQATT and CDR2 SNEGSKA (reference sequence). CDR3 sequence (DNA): TGCAGTGCTCGCTTTGGGGGTCAAGAGACCCAGTACTTC. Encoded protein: CSARFGGQETQYF.

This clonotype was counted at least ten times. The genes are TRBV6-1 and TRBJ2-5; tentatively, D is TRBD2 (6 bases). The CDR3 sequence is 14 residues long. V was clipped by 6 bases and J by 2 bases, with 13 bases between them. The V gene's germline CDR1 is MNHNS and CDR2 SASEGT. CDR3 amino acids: CASRRGLRQETQYF. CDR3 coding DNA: TGTGCCAGCAGACGGGGACTGCGGCAAGAGACCCAGTACTTC.

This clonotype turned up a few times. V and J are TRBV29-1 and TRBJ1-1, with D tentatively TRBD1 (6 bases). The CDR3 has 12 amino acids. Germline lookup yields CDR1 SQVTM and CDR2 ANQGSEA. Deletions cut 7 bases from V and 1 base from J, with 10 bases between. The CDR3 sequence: CSAQQGNTEAFF. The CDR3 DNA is TGCAGCGCCCAACAGGGGAACACTGAAGCTTTCTTT.

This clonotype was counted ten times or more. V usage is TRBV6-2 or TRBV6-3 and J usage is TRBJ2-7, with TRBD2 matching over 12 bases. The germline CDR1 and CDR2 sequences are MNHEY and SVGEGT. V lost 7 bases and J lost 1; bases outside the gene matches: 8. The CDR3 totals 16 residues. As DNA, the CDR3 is TGTGCCAGCATCAAGGTCGGACTAGCGGGGTCCTACGAGCAGTACTTC. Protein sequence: CASIKVGLAGSYEQYF.

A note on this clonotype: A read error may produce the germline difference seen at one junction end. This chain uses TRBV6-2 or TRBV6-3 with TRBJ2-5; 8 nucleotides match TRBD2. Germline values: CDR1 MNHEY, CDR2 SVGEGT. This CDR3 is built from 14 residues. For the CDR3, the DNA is TGTGCCTGCAGTTACCTGACTAGCGAAGAGACCCAGTACTTC. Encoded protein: CACSYLTSEETQYF.

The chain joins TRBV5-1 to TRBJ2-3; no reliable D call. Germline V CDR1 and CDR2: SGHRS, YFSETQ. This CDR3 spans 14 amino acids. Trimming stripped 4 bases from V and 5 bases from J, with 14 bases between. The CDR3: CASSLGLKGDTQYF. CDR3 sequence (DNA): TGCGCCAGCAGCCTGGGTCTAAAGGGAGATACGCAGTATTTT.

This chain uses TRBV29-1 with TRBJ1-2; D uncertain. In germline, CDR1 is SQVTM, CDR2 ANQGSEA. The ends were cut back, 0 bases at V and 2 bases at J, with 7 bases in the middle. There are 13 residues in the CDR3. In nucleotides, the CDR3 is TGCAGCGTTGAAGATAATCTGAACTATGGCTACACCTTC. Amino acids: CSVEDNLNYGYTF. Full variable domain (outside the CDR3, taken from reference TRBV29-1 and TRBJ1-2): SAVISQKPSRDICQRGTSLTIQCQVDSQVTMMFWYRQQPGQSLTLIATANQGSEATYESGFVIDKFPISRPNLTFSTLTVSNMSPEDSSIYLCSVEDNLNYGYTFGSGTRLTVV.

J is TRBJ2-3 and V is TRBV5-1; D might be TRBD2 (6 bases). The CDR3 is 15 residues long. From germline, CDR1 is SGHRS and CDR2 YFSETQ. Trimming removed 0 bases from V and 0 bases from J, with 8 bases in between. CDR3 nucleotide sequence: TGCGCCAGCAGCTTGGCCGCGGGGAGCACAGATACGCAGTATTTT. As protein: CASSLAAGSTDTQYF.

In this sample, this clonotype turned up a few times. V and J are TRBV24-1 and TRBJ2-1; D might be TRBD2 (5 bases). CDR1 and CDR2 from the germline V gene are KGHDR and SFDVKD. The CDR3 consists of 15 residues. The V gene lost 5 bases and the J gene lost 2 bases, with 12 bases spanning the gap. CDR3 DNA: TGTGCCACCAGTGGCCCCGGGAAGCCCTACAATGAGCAGTTCTTC. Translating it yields CATSGPGKPYNEQFF.